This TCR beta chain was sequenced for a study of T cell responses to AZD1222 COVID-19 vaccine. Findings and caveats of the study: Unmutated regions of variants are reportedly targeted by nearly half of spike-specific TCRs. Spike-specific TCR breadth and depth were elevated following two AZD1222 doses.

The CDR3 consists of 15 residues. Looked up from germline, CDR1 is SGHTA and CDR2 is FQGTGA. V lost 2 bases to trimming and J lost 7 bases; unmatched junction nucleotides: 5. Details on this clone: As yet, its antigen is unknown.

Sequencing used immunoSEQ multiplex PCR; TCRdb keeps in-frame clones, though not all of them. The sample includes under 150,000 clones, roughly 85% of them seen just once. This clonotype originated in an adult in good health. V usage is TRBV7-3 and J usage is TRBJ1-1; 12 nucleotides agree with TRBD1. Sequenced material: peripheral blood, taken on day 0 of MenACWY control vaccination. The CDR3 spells CASSLFGTGGGEAFF. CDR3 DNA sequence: TGTGCCAGCAGCTTATTCGGGACAGGGGGCGGTGAAGCTTTCTTT.